The 9 T cell receptor beta chains below all came from one sample that was sequenced in a study of shared clonotypes between healthy human individuals. TCRdb's copy holds only in-frame clones and misses some; the assay was immunoSEQ multiplex PCR. The sample yields about 2.1 million clones, about 92% seen once. In the naive CD8 group, cells lacked CD45RO and were positively selected for CCR7, so terminally differentiated effector memory CD45RA+ cells were left out. The sequenced sample was naive CD8+ T cells from PBMCs. These receptor sequences come from a man in his late teens or twenties in good health. Some clones in this sample may be carry-over from other donors' samples.

The chain links TRBV7-9 to TRBJ2-7, with D possibly TRBD2 on 5 matching bases. The CDR3 spans 16 residues. Germline lookup yields CDR1 SEHNR and CDR2 FQNEAQ (reference sequence). V lost 4 bases, J lost 2 bases, and 18 bases lay in between. The DNA for the CDR3 is TGTGCCAGCAGCTCCTTCTTGGCGGAGGAGCCCTACGAGCAGTACTTC. The encoded protein is CASSSFLAEEPYEQYF.

This chain links TRBV4-2 with TRBJ2-1, with a possible D match to TRBD2 (6 bases). CDR1 and CDR2 from the germline V gene are LGHNA and YNFKEQ. The CDR3 is made up of 15 amino acids. The V gene lost 1 base and the J gene lost 8 bases, with 15 bases spanning the gap. The CDR3 nucleotides read TGTGCCAGCAGCCAAGTTCAGGAGGGCCCCGATGAGCAGTTCTTC. Translating it yields CASSQVQEGPDEQFF.

The chain has TRBV10-2 and TRBJ2-7; TRBD2 aligns across 10 bases. The CDR3 loop spans 15 amino acids. The germline V gene encodes CDR1 WSHSY and CDR2 SAAADI. The V segment lost 3 bases and the J segment 7 bases; nucleotides outside the gene matches: 9. CDR3 region: CASSEPGLALKEQYF. Written as DNA, the CDR3 is TGCGCCAGCAGTGAACCGGGACTAGCGTTGAAAGAGCAGTACTTC.

This chain uses TRBV7-9 with TRBJ2-7; possibly TRBD2 for D (6 bases). V lost 1 base and J 6 bases, leaving 16 bases between the germline ends. This CDR3 has 15 amino acids. The germline gives CDR1 SEHNR, CDR2 FQNEAQ (reference sequence). Here the CDR3 reads CASSLGRAVFGEQYF. In DNA form, the CDR3 reads TGTGCCAGCAGCTTAGGGAGGGCCGTTTTTGGCGAGCAGTACTTC.

The V gene is TRBV2, the J gene TRBJ2-7, with D possibly TRBD2 on 6 matching bases. Per germline, CDR1 SNHLY and CDR2 FYNNEI. The length of the CDR3 is 15 residues. The V and J ends lost 3 bases and 5 bases respectively, with 17 bases between them. CDR3: CASSDGSSGVDEQYF. CDR3 in DNA: TGTGCCAGCAGTGATGGTTCGTCGGGAGTAGACGAGCAGTACTTC.

On this clone itself: The same CDR3 can be traced to other DNA sequences in this sample. The V gene is TRBV5-4, the J gene TRBJ2-1; possibly TRBD1 for D (6 bases). CDR1 and CDR2 (germline): SGHNT, YYREEE (reference sequence). Trimming pared 2 bases from V and 0 bases from J, leaving 6 bases between. The CDR3 length is 14 residues. DNA of the CDR3: TGTGCCAGCAGCTTAGGGGGCTCCTACAATGAGCAGTTCTTC. Translated: CASSLGGSYNEQFF.

The V and J genes are TRBV27 and TRBJ1-2; D is unclear. Deletions cut 2 bases from V and 4 bases from J, with 11 bases between. Per the germline V gene, CDR1 is MNHEY and CDR2 is SMNVEV (reference sequence). This CDR3 is built from 14 residues. The DNA of the CDR3 is TGTGCCAGCAGTTTAAAATCCGGGATCTATGGCTACACCTTC. Protein: CASSLKSGIYGYTF.

This chain uses TRBV6-1 with TRBJ2-7; D gene unclear. The germline V gene has CDR1 MNHNS and CDR2 SASEGT. The CDR3 sequence is 15 residues long. The V end lost 11 bases, the J end lost 3 bases, and 23 bases lay between the germline ends. CDR3 sequence: CASKEVAYRLYEQYF. The DNA for the CDR3 is TGTGCCTCCAAAGAGGTCGCCTACAGACTCTACGAGCAGTACTTC.

A note on this clone: The same CDR3 also results from other DNA sequences found in this sample. The V gene is TRBV7-9, the J gene TRBJ2-7; D might be TRBD2 (5 bases). The germline V gene encodes CDR1 SEHNR and CDR2 FQNEAQ (reference sequence). V lost 5 bases and J lost 4, with 15 bases in between. This CDR3 is built from 14 residues. CDR3 nucleotides: TGTGCCAGCAGCGACCGGACGGGCGGGTACGAGCAGTACTTC. It translates to CASSDRTGGYEQYF.